A single sample gave rise to the 20 T cell receptor beta chains below, sequenced in a study of blood T cell repertoires in COVID-19. Profiling relied on immunoSEQ multiplex PCR, and the TCRdb table lists in-frame clones only, not all of them. This sample has about 60,000 clones; approximately 80% occur once, and the top ten carry around 30%. The material sequenced was peripheral blood. The receptors here all came from a human donor in a cohort sampled during active COVID-19.

This clone was observed once. The chain uses TRBV6-6 and TRBJ2-3; TRBD1 is a possible D gene (5 bases). Germline V gives CDR1 MNHNY, CDR2 SVGAGI (reference sequence). The CDR3 extends over 14 amino acids. V dropped 6 bases and J dropped 0 bases, with 10 bases sitting between them. CDR3 sequence: CASSDRTSTDTQYF. The CDR3 region has the DNA TGTGCCAGCAGCGACAGAACTAGCACAGATACGCAGTATTTT.

The rearrangement uses TRBV7-9 and TRBJ1-1; D is unresolved. The CDR3 has 13 residues. Trimming shortened V by 8 bases and J by 0 bases, and 10 bases separated the two germline ends. Germline V lookup: CDR1 SEHNR, CDR2 FQNEAQ (reference sequence). The CDR3 region is CASRQLLNTEAFF. As DNA, the CDR3 is TGTGCCAGCCGCCAACTCTTGAACACTGAAGCTTTCTTT.

V and J are TRBV2 and TRBJ2-7; the D gene is possibly TRBD2 (5 bases). V was trimmed by 3 bases and J by 7 bases, leaving 22 bases between them. The CDR3 loop spans 16 amino acids. Germline CDR1 SNHLY, CDR2 FYNNEI. The CDR3 DNA sequence: TGTGCCAGCAGTGAGGGATACGGGATGAAAACCGGGGAGCAGTACTTC. Amino acids: CASSEGYGMKTGEQYF.

This chain joins TRBV4-2 and TRBJ2-3; TRBD2 matches 7 bases. J lost 2 bases, V lost 0 bases, and 11 bases had no gene match. Looked up from germline, CDR1 is LGHNA and CDR2 is YNFKEQ. This CDR3 has 18 amino acids. Here the CDR3 reads CASSQDSPASGNTDTQYF. CDR3 nucleotide sequence: TGTGCCAGCAGCCAAGACTCCCCCGCTAGCGGAAACACAGATACGCAGTATTTT.

The chain is built from TRBV3-1 (or the pseudogene TRBV3-2) and TRBJ1-4; D gene ambiguous. The V gene lost 4 bases and the J gene lost 8 bases, with 8 bases spanning the gap. Germline CDR1 LGHDT, CDR2 YNNKEL (reference sequence). This CDR3 contains 12 residues. This CDR3 reads CASSLTPEKLFF. In DNA, the CDR3 is TGTGCCAGCAGCCTTACACCGGAAAAACTGTTTTTT.

The chain combines TRBV5-1 with TRBJ2-5, with D maybe TRBD2 (5 bases). The CDR3 runs 15 residues. The germline V gene encodes CDR1 SGHRS and CDR2 YFSETQ. V was pared by 2 bases and J by 3 bases, with 14 bases between. The CDR3 DNA sequence: TGCGCCAGCAGCTTCACGGGAAGAGCCGAAGAGACCCAGTACTTC. It codes for CASSFTGRAEETQYF.

The CDR3 sequence is CASSPRGQVGETQYF. CDR3 in DNA: TGTGCCAGTAGCCCGAGGGGGCAGGTGGGAGAGACCCAGTACTTC. The chain carries TRBV19 and TRBJ2-5, with TRBD1 matching over 7 bases. CDR3 length equals 15 residues. Germline lookup yields CDR1 LNHDA and CDR2 SQIVND (reference sequence). V lost 6 bases and J lost 4; bases outside the gene matches: 11.

The genes are TRBV19 and TRBJ2-5; a possible D gene is TRBD2 (6 bases). V was pared by 5 bases and J by 5 bases, with 18 bases between. This CDR3 region has 15 residues. Germline CDR1 reads LNHDA; CDR2 reads SQIVND (reference sequence). In DNA form, the CDR3 reads TGTGCCAGTAGTCCGGGAGCAGGCTTTGGGGAGACCCAGTACTTC. Translating gives CASSPGAGFGETQYF.

The rearrangement uses TRBV9 and TRBJ2-5; TRBD2 matches 8 bases. This CDR3 has 15 amino acids. Germline loops: CDR1 SGDLS, CDR2 YYNGEE. The V segment lost 0 bases and the J segment 4 bases; nucleotides outside the gene matches: 5. The CDR3 nucleotides are TGTGCCAGCAGCGTAGCAGCGGGGGTTGGAGAGACCCAGTACTTC. Residues: CASSVAAGVGETQYF.

The chain employs TRBV4-2 and TRBJ1-2; maybe TRBD1 (5 bases). Trimming removed 3 bases from V and 3 bases from J, with 17 bases in between. Germline V lookup: CDR1 LGHNA, CDR2 YNFKEQ. The CDR3 sequence is 16 residues long. The CDR3 here is CASSQGGGSEYYGYTF. DNA of the CDR3: TGTGCCAGCAGCCAGGGTGGGGGGTCAGAGTACTATGGCTACACCTTC.

This clone is a singleton in its sample. V and J are TRBV18 and TRBJ1-4, with 9 bases lining up with TRBD1. The J segment lost 0 bases and the V segment lost 4 bases, leaving 6 bases of the junction unmatched. The CDR3 has 17 residues. CDR1 and CDR2 (germline): KGHSH, LQKENI. The CDR3 DNA sequence: TGTGCCAGCTCACAGGGGACAGGGCTCGCAACTAATGAAAAACTGTTTTTT. Encoded protein: CASSQGTGLATNEKLFF. Drawing the rest from reference TRBV18 and TRBJ1-4, the complete variable domain is NAGVMQNPRHLVRRRGQEARLRCSPMKGHSHVYWYRQLPEEGLKFMVYLQKENIIDESGMPKERFSAEFPKEGPSILRIQQVVRGDSAAYFCASSQGTGLATNEKLFFGSGTQLSVL.

This clone was observed at least ten times. The CDR3 sequence: CASWARENYGYTF. CDR3 in DNA: TGTGCCAGTTGGGCCCGGGAGAACTATGGCTACACCTTC. V usage is TRBV19 and J usage is TRBJ1-2; D not resolved. V was pared by 8 bases and J by 2 bases, with 12 bases between. From germline, CDR1 is LNHDA and CDR2 SQIVND (reference sequence). The CDR3 length is 13 residues. The variable domain in full, completed from reference TRBV19 and TRBJ1-2, reads DGGITQSPKYLFRKEGQNVTLSCEQNLNHDAMYWYRQDPGQGLRLIYYSQIVNDFQKGDIAEGYSVSREKKESFPLTVTSAQKNPTAFYLCASWARENYGYTFGSGTRLTVV.

This chain uses TRBV6-5 with TRBJ1-1; TRBD1 aligns across 7 bases. After removal of 0 bases from V and 6 bases from J, the junction contained 7 bases not matched to a gene. CDR3 size: 15 residues. Germline-derived CDR1 and CDR2 are MNHEY and SVGAGI. CDR3 nucleotides: TGTGCCAGCAGTTACTCTTGGGACAGTGTCGCTGAAGCTTTCTTT. Amino acid sequence: CASSYSWDSVAEAFF.

The V call is TRBV5-4, the J call TRBJ1-3; TRBD1 matches 10 bases. The CDR3 has 17 residues. The ends lost 4 bases at V and 8 bases at J; junction bases unmatched: 15. CDR1 and CDR2 from the germline V gene are SGHNT and YYREEE (reference sequence). CDR3 protein: CASSRGGTGDSTDTIYF. CDR3 nucleotide sequence: TGTGCCAGCAGCAGAGGAGGGACAGGGGATAGTACAGACACCATATATTTT.

The rearrangement joins TRBV6-5 to TRBJ1-5; 7 bases agree with TRBD1. The CDR3 loop spans 13 amino acids. J lost 4 bases, V lost 8 bases, and 5 bases had no gene match. Per germline, CDR1 MNHEY and CDR2 SVGAGI. CDR3 DNA: TGTGCCAGCGCCAGGGACAGAAATCAGCCCCAGCATTTT. This sequence encodes CASARDRNQPQHF.

This clone was found a few times. This sequence joins TRBV24-1 and TRBJ2-2; 7 bases map to TRBD2. Germline V gene sequence: CDR1 KGHDR, CDR2 SFDVKD. This CDR3 spans 14 amino acids. The V and J ends lost 12 bases and 5 bases, in that order; junction bases with no gene match: 11. CDR3 loop: CAVGRGRGTGELFF. The CDR3 DNA reads TGTGCCGTAGGGAGGGGCCGGGGGACCGGGGAGCTGTTTTTT.

The V gene is TRBV19, the J gene TRBJ2-2, with TRBD2 matching 9 bases. The CDR3 is 16 amino acids. With 3 bases clipped from V and 4 bases from J, the junction kept 6 bases outside the gene matches. The germline V gene has CDR1 LNHDA and CDR2 SQIVND (reference sequence). CDR3 in amino acids: CASSISSGAITGELFF. In DNA, the CDR3 is TGTGCCAGTAGTATTTCTAGCGGGGCGATCACCGGGGAGCTGTTTTTT.

The gene calls are TRBV5-1 and TRBJ2-5; tentative D call: TRBD1 (6 bases). Germline CDR1 is SGHRS and CDR2 is YFSETQ. Trimming took 1 base from V and 1 from J, leaving 8 bases between them. This CDR3 spans 14 amino acids. The CDR3 loop is CASSLQGSQETQYF. The CDR3 DNA is TGCGCCAGCAGCTTGCAGGGGAGCCAAGAGACCCAGTACTTC. Filled out from reference TRBV5-1 and TRBJ2-5, the complete variable domain reads KAGVTQTPRYLIKTRGQQVTLSCSPISGHRSVSWYQQTPGQGLQFLFEYFSETQRNKGNFPGRFSGRQFSNSRSEMNVSTLELGDSALYLCASSLQGSQETQYFGPGTRLLVL.

The chain links TRBV5-1 to TRBJ2-7; 10 nucleotides align to TRBD1. Germline CDR1 reads SGHRS; CDR2 reads YFSETQ. V shed 1 base and J 1 base; nucleotides not matched to a gene: 8. The CDR3 has 17 residues. The CDR3 reads CASSLTRQGATSYEQYF. In DNA form, the CDR3 reads TGCGCCAGCAGCTTGACTAGACAGGGGGCCACTTCCTACGAGCAGTACTTC. The complete variable domain, with remaining parts taken from reference TRBV5-1 and TRBJ2-7, reads KAGVTQTPRYLIKTRGQQVTLSCSPISGHRSVSWYQQTPGQGLQFLFEYFSETQRNKGNFPGRFSGRQFSNSRSEMNVSTLELGDSALYLCASSLTRQGATSYEQYFGPGTRLTVT.

This clone was seen a few times. The V call is TRBV27, the J call TRBJ2-3; perhaps TRBD1 as D (5 bases). CDR1 and CDR2 from the germline V gene are MNHEY and SMNVEV (reference sequence). This CDR3 is built from 15 residues. V shed 2 bases and J shed 3 bases, with 12 bases lying between them. The CDR3: CASSLRQGRTDTQYF. The CDR3 DNA sequence: TGTGCCAGCAGTTTAAGGCAGGGTAGGACAGATACGCAGTATTTT.